One and the same sample provided the 22 T cell receptor beta chains below, sequenced in a study of STAT5B mutations in CD4+ large granular lymphocyte leukemia. Sequenced by immunoSEQ multiplex PCR; TCRdb stores in-frame clones only, minus some. Here the sample spans about 35,000 clones, more than 60% being singletons. Sample: CD4+ T cells from blood buffy coats. The receptors shown here come from a human donor in good health.

This clone was recorded once. The chain recombines TRBV5-1 with TRBJ2-6; D is ambiguous. Deletions cut 2 bases from V and 3 bases from J, with 3 bases between. This CDR3 contains 13 residues. Germline CDR1 is SGHRS and CDR2 is YFSETQ. The CDR3: CASSFGGANVLTF. The CDR3, as DNA: TGCGCCAGCAGCTTCGGTGGGGCCAACGTCCTGACTTTC.

The V and J genes are TRBV7-9 and TRBJ1-2, with 12 bases that match TRBD1. Germline V gives CDR1 SEHNR, CDR2 FQNEAQ (reference sequence). The V gene end was trimmed by 5 bases and the J gene end by 5 bases; junction bases not matched to a gene: 6. This CDR3 spans 15 amino acids. CDR3 nucleotide sequence: TGTGCCAGCAGCGTGGGACAGGGGGCGCATTATGGCTACACCTTC. It specifies CASSVGQGAHYGYTF. Full variable domain (rest looked up from reference TRBV7-9 and TRBJ1-2): DTGVSQNPRHKITKRGQNVTFRCDPISEHNRLYWYRQTLGQGPEFLTYFQNEAQLEKSRLLSDRFSAERPKGSFSTLEIQRTEQGDSAMYLCASSVGQGAHYGYTFGSGTRLTVV.

The V and J genes are TRBV9 and TRBJ2-3; no definite D call. V was clipped by 4 bases and J by 2 bases, with 17 bases between them. CDR3 length: 16 amino acids. Germline CDR1 reads SGDLS; CDR2 reads YYNGEE. CDR3 amino acids: CASSSNSFTTTDTQYF. The CDR3, as DNA: TGTGCCAGCAGCTCAAACTCCTTCACCACCACAGATACGCAGTATTTT.

The rearrangement uses TRBV11-2 and TRBJ1-1; D is unclear. Germline loops: CDR1 SGHAT, CDR2 FQNNGV. V was pared by 1 base and J by 0 bases, with 3 bases between. The CDR3 covers 13 residues. DNA of the CDR3: TGTGCCAGCAGCTTAGTGGTGAACACTGAAGCTTTCTTT. It is translated as CASSLVVNTEAFF.

This clone has a handful of counts. The rearrangement uses TRBV27 and TRBJ2-7; D might be TRBD2 (6 bases). The CDR3 is 13 amino acids. The V gene lost 5 bases and the J gene lost 3 bases, with 11 bases spanning the gap. The germline gives CDR1 MNHEY, CDR2 SMNVEV (reference sequence). The CDR3 nucleotides are TGTGCCAGCAGTATCGAGGAGGGCTACGAGCAGTACTTC. Its translation is CASSIEEGYEQYF.

This clone was seen a handful of times. The rearrangement joins TRBV2 to TRBJ1-1, with D tentatively TRBD1 (6 bases). The germline V and J ends were trimmed by 8 bases and 5 bases, with 12 bases remaining between them. There are 12 residues in the CDR3. CDR1 SNHLY and CDR2 FYNNEI come from the germline V gene. The CDR3 region is CASRAQGTEAFF. The CDR3 DNA sequence: TGTGCCAGCCGGGCCCAGGGGACTGAAGCTTTCTTT.

This chain connects TRBV6-1 to TRBJ1-1; 8 bases match TRBD1. The CDR3 totals 15 residues. The V and J ends lost 5 bases and 5 bases, in that order; junction bases with no gene match: 10. The germline V gene has CDR1 MNHNS and CDR2 SASEGT. The CDR3 here is CASSPRTGKVTEAFF. The DNA for the CDR3 is TGTGCCAGCAGTCCGCGGACAGGGAAGGTTACTGAAGCTTTCTTT.

As regards this clone: Other DNA variants within this sample encode the same CDR3. The chain recombines TRBV5-1 with TRBJ2-2, with D maybe TRBD1 (5 bases). The CDR3 is 16 amino acids. Germline V CDR1 and CDR2: SGHRS, YFSETQ. V was pared by 0 bases and J by 0 bases, with 9 bases between. CDR3 residues: CASSLGQGANTGELFF. Here the CDR3 DNA reads TGCGCCAGCAGCTTGGGACAAGGGGCGAACACCGGGGAGCTGTTTTTT.

The chain has TRBV2 and TRBJ1-1, with 8 bases aligning to TRBD1. Germline CDR1 is SNHLY and CDR2 is FYNNEI. This CDR3 comprises 14 residues. The J segment lost 6 bases and the V segment lost 7 bases, leaving 10 bases of the junction unmatched. CDR3: CASKGQGKNPEAFF. The CDR3 region has the DNA TGTGCCAGCAAAGGACAGGGAAAAAACCCTGAAGCTTTCTTT.

The chain links TRBV28 to TRBJ2-1; D could derive from TRBD1 or TRBD2 (5 bases each). The CDR3 is 12 amino acids. V gave up 8 bases and J gave up 7 bases, with 12 bases separating them. CDR1 and CDR2 (germline): MDHEN, SYDVKM. The CDR3 nucleotides read TGTGCCAGCGTAAGTGGGGGAAATGAGCAGTTCTTC. Protein: CASVSGGNEQFF.

This rearrangement joins TRBV7-9 to TRBJ2-3; the D gene is possibly TRBD2 (5 bases). The CDR3 runs 15 residues. Germline V gene lookup returns CDR1 SEHNR and CDR2 FQNEAQ (reference sequence). Deletions cut 4 bases from V and 4 bases from J, with 15 bases between. The CDR3 region has the DNA TGTGCCAGCAGCTCTGCCTTGGACTTCGCAGATACGCAGTATTTT. Protein sequence: CASSSALDFADTQYF.

This sequence joins TRBV6-5 and TRBJ1-2; TRBD1 matches at 9 bases. The CDR3 contains 14 residues. The germline CDR1 and CDR2 sequences are MNHEY and SVGAGI. V was pared by 7 bases and J by 8 bases, with 11 bases of the junction left unmatched. CDR3 DNA sequence: TGTGCCAGCACACGAGACAGGGGGTTCGAAGGCTACACCTTC. Translation gives CASTRDRGFEGYTF.

CDR3 DNA sequence: TGTGCCAGGACCGGGACAGGGAACACCGGGGAGCTGTTTTTT. This encodes CARTGTGNTGELFF. The chain links TRBV7-2 to TRBJ2-2; TRBD1 aligns across 8 bases. This CDR3 contains 14 residues. Germline trimming cut 9 bases from V and 1 base from J; bases unmatched to any gene: 4. In germline, CDR1 is SGHTA, CDR2 FQGNSA.

This chain joins TRBV5-6 and TRBJ1-4, with a tentative D call TRBD1 (6 bases). The CDR3 is 15 residues long. Germline CDR1 reads SGHDT; CDR2 reads YYEEEE. V was pared by 6 bases and J by 4 bases, with 16 bases between. The CDR3 sequence is CASTLGRGNNEKLFF. The CDR3 nucleotides are TGTGCCAGCACCCTAGGAAGGGGGAATAATGAAAAACTGTTTTTT.

This chain connects TRBV2 to TRBJ1-6; 7 nucleotides match TRBD1. The germline CDR1 and CDR2 sequences are SNHLY and FYNNEI. The J segment lost 8 bases and the V segment lost 8 bases, leaving 6 bases of the junction unmatched. The CDR3 consists of 13 residues. The CDR3 loop reads CASRRQGDSPLHF. The CDR3 nucleotides read TGTGCCAGCCGACGACAGGGTGATTCACCCCTCCACTTT.

There are a few counts of this clone. V usage is TRBV30 and J usage is TRBJ2-2; possibly TRBD1 for D (6 bases). V was shortened by 5 bases and J by 1 base, with 8 bases between the two germline ends. Germline-derived CDR1 and CDR2 are GTSNPN and SVGIG (reference sequence). The CDR3 has 13 residues. The chain's CDR3 is CAWSTGNTGELFF. The DNA of the CDR3 is TGTGCCTGGTCGACAGGGAACACCGGGGAGCTGTTTTTT. The whole variable domain, remainder taken from reference TRBV30 and TRBJ2-2, is SQTIHQWPATLVQPVGSPLSLECTVEGTSNPNLYWYRQAAGRGLQLLFYSVGIGQISSEVPQNLSASRPQDRQFILSSKKLLLSDSGFYLCAWSTGNTGELFFGEGSRLTVL.

This chain's CDR3 is CASSLWGERETEAFF. The CDR3 DNA reads TGTGCCAGCAGCCTCTGGGGGGAACGTGAGACTGAAGCTTTCTTT. The V call is TRBV4-2, the J call TRBJ1-1; D might be TRBD1 (5 bases). Germline V gene lookup returns CDR1 LGHNA and CDR2 YNFKEQ. V was pared by 4 bases and J by 5 bases, with 17 bases between. This CDR3 is 15 amino acids long.

The rearrangement uses TRBV25-1 and TRBJ2-1, with TRBD1 as a possible D gene (6 bases). The CDR3 runs to 12 residues. The V and J ends lost 5 bases and 9 bases respectively, with 11 bases between them. CDR1 and CDR2 (germline): MGHDK, SYGVNS. In DNA form, the CDR3 reads TGTGCCAGCAGTCTGAGGGGGAGTGAGCAGTTCTTC. Its translation: CASSLRGSEQFF.

The gene calls are TRBV25-1 and TRBJ1-3, with D possibly matching TRBD1 (5 bases). This CDR3 has 12 amino acids. CDR1 MGHDK and CDR2 SYGVNS come from the germline V gene. With 6 bases removed from V and 7 bases from J, the gap between germline ends came to 10 bases. CDR3 sequence reads: CASSTRGNTIYF. The CDR3 region has the DNA TGTGCCAGCAGCACGCGGGGGAACACCATATATTTT. The whole variable domain, remainder taken from reference TRBV25-1 and TRBJ1-3, is EADIYQTPRYLVIGTGKKITLECSQTMGHDKMYWYQQDPGMELHLIHYSYGVNSTEKGDLSSESTVSRIRTEHFPLTLESARPSHTSQYLCASSTRGNTIYFGEGSWLTVV.

This rearrangement joins TRBV7-9 to TRBJ2-1, with 9 bases identical to TRBD1. The ends lost 6 bases at V and 2 bases at J; junction bases unmatched: 8. The CDR3 totals 16 residues. CDR1 and CDR2 (germline): SEHNR, FQNEAQ (reference sequence). In DNA form, the CDR3 reads TGTGCCAGCAGTCCGTTGTGGACAGGGGCCTACAATGAGCAGTTCTTC. This encodes CASSPLWTGAYNEQFF.

This chain connects TRBV25-1 to TRBJ2-3; possibly TRBD1 or TRBD2 for D (6 bases each). Trimming took off 6 bases at V and 0 bases at J, with 10 bases between the two ends. The CDR3 has 14 residues. Germline values: CDR1 MGHDK, CDR2 SYGVNS. CDR3 in DNA: TGTGCCAGCAGGGGGGGCGTTAGCACAGATACGCAGTATTTT. Protein product: CASRGGVSTDTQYF. Complete variable domain (other parts from reference TRBV25-1 and TRBJ2-3): EADIYQTPRYLVIGTGKKITLECSQTMGHDKMYWYQQDPGMELHLIHYSYGVNSTEKGDLSSESTVSRIRTEHFPLTLESARPSHTSQYLCASRGGVSTDTQYFGPGTRLTVL.

The rearrangement links TRBV27 to TRBJ1-1, with 7 bases matching TRBD1. Trimming at V came to 5 bases and at J to 0 bases, leaving 6 bases not matched to a gene. CDR3 length: 15 amino acids. The germline V gene has CDR1 MNHEY and CDR2 SMNVEV (reference sequence). Here the CDR3 reads CASSPLGQMNTEAFF. In DNA, the CDR3 is TGTGCCAGCAGTCCCCTGGGACAGATGAACACTGAAGCTTTCTTT.